The 23 T cell receptor beta chains listed next were all sequenced from one sample in a study of CD8+ T cells in alopecia areata. The sequencing template was cDNA reverse transcribed from extracted RNA. The data were produced by immunoSEQ multiplex PCR, yet TCRdb's version contains in-frame clones alone and is incomplete. Among 150,000 or so clones listed, around 86% were seen once. The input for sequencing was CD8+ T cells sorted from blood, taken at week 0. The receptors come from a human donor with alopecia areata.

The V and J genes are TRBV2 and TRBJ1-4; D possibly corresponds to TRBD1 (6 bases). The CDR3 is 14 residues long. Germline CDR1 is SNHLY and CDR2 is FYNNEI. Trimming stripped 3 bases from V and 8 bases from J, with 13 bases between. The CDR3 DNA reads TGTGCCAGCAGTGATCGGGGGGCGCGGGAAAAACTGTTTTTT. Its translation: CASSDRGAREKLFF.

The chain combines TRBV4-1 with TRBJ1-2; possible D gene TRBD1, 6 bases. V dropped 2 bases and J dropped 2 bases, with 9 bases sitting between them. In germline, CDR1 is MGHRA, CDR2 YSYEKL. The CDR3 runs to 14 residues. CDR3 sequence (DNA): TGCGCCAGCAGCCAATTGGGACACAACTATGGCTACACCTTC. It translates to CASSQLGHNYGYTF.

As DNA, the CDR3 is TGTGCCAGCAGCCCACCCGGGGAGCTGTTTTTT. Translating gives CASSPPGELFF. The rearrangement uses TRBV7-9 and TRBJ2-2; no clear D. Trimming pared 5 bases from V and 6 bases from J, leaving 4 bases between. This CDR3 has 11 residues. From germline, CDR1 is SEHNR and CDR2 FQNEAQ (reference sequence).

This chain connects TRBV29-1 to TRBJ1-2; D might be TRBD1 (5 bases). The CDR3 spans 12 residues. CDR1 is SQVTM, CDR2 ANQGSEA, per germline. Trimming removed 3 bases from V and 6 bases from J, with 11 bases in between. In nucleotides, the CDR3 is TGCAGCGTTGAGAGGGGTTATGATGGCTACACCTTC. Its protein is CSVERGYDGYTF.

V and J are TRBV4-1 and TRBJ2-1, with no clear D. V lost 0 bases and J 3 bases, leaving 9 bases between the germline ends. From germline, CDR1 is MGHRA and CDR2 YSYEKL. This CDR3 contains 15 residues. The CDR3 is CASSQDYDSYNEQFF. The CDR3 bases are TGCGCCAGCAGCCAAGATTACGATAGCTACAATGAGCAGTTCTTC.

CDR3 DNA: TGCGCCAGCAGCTCGACGACAGGGTCGGGTTCAGATACGCAGTATTTT. Translating it yields CASSSTTGSGSDTQYF. The chain carries TRBV5-1 and TRBJ2-3, with 7 bases aligning to TRBD1. The V gene end was trimmed by 3 bases and the J gene end by 4 bases; junction bases not matched to a gene: 11. The CDR3 has 16 residues. The germline V gene has CDR1 SGHRS and CDR2 YFSETQ. The full variable domain, in which reference TRBV5-1 and TRBJ2-3 provide the parts outside the CDR3, is KAGVTQTPRYLIKTRGQQVTLSCSPISGHRSVSWYQQTPGQGLQFLFEYFSETQRNKGNFPGRFSGRQFSNSRSEMNVSTLELGDSALYLCASSSTTGSGSDTQYFGPGTRLTVL.

In the case of this clone: At one boundary the junction diverges from the germline segment, which might be a read error. V and J are TRBV2 and TRBJ1-2; no firm D call. The CDR3 contains 10 residues. From germline, CDR1 is SNHLY and CDR2 FYNNEI. CDR3 in amino acids: CASEGIAGGF. In DNA, the CDR3 is TGTGCCAGCGAAGGGATTGCGGGAGGCTTC.

V and J are TRBV27 and TRBJ2-7; 8 bases fit TRBD1. V was pared by 6 bases and J by 4 bases, with 8 bases of the junction left unmatched. Germline lookup yields CDR1 MNHEY and CDR2 SMNVEV (reference sequence). CDR3 length equals 14 residues. CDR3 amino acids: CASSPTGANYEQYF. CDR3 in DNA: TGTGCCAGCAGCCCGACAGGGGCGAATTACGAGCAGTACTTC.

The rearrangement joins TRBV7-9 to TRBJ1-4; D may be TRBD1 (6 bases). Looked up from germline, CDR1 is SEHNR and CDR2 is FQNEAQ (reference sequence). The ends were cut back, 1 base at V and 1 base at J, with 13 bases in the middle. The CDR3 has 17 residues. The CDR3 spells CASSLGTASKTNEKLFF. CDR3 sequence (DNA): TGTGCCAGCAGCTTAGGGACAGCTAGCAAAACTAATGAAAAACTGTTTTTT. Supplemented by reference TRBV7-9 and TRBJ1-4, the full variable domain reads DTGVSQNPRHKITKRGQNVTFRCDPISEHNRLYWYRQTLGQGPEFLTYFQNEAQLEKSRLLSDRFSAERPKGSFSTLEIQRTEQGDSAMYLCASSLGTASKTNEKLFFGSGTQLSVL.

The chain links TRBV7-8 to TRBJ2-1; no clear D gene. Per the germline V gene, CDR1 is SGHVS and CDR2 is FQNEAQ. The CDR3 length is 16 residues. The ends were cut back, 0 bases at V and 1 base at J, with 10 bases in the middle. CDR3 amino acids: CASSLALGLSYNEQFF. Here the CDR3 DNA reads TGTGCCAGCAGCTTAGCGCTAGGCCTATCCTACAATGAGCAGTTCTTC.

V gene TRBV19 combines with J gene TRBJ1-1; D remains unclear. Trimming removed 5 bases at V and 3 bases at J, with 13 bases between. The V gene's germline CDR1 is LNHDA and CDR2 SQIVND (reference sequence). The CDR3 contains 14 residues. The CDR3 region is CASSLGSAHTEAFF. CDR3 coding DNA: TGTGCCAGTAGTTTGGGCTCGGCCCACACTGAAGCTTTCTTT.

This clone was recorded only once. The sample carries other DNA sequences with the same CDR3. This chain uses TRBV5-6 with TRBJ2-1; 7 nucleotides align to TRBD2. Trimming at V came to 5 bases and at J to 2 bases, leaving 10 bases not matched to a gene. The CDR3 totals 16 residues. Per germline, CDR1 SGHDT and CDR2 YYEEEE. CDR3 protein: CASSPLGDYPYNEQFF. The CDR3 DNA reads TGTGCCAGCAGTCCTCTGGGGGACTACCCCTACAATGAGCAGTTCTTC.

This clone was detected only once. The rearrangement uses TRBV7-9 and TRBJ2-1, with 7 bases aligning to TRBD2. V trimming: 2 bases; J trimming: 7 bases; junction bases outside the gene matches: 5. The germline V gene encodes CDR1 SEHNR and CDR2 FQNEAQ (reference sequence). The CDR3 is 14 residues long. CDR3 amino acids: CASSLSTGGNEQFF. DNA of the CDR3: TGTGCCAGCAGCTTATCGACGGGAGGAAATGAGCAGTTCTTC.

This clone was detected only a few times. The junction departs from the called germline gene at one end, perhaps through a read error. The chain recombines TRBV10-3 with TRBJ2-3; a weak D match, TRBD1 (5 bases). This CDR3 comprises 15 residues. Germline V gene sequence: CDR1 ENHRY, CDR2 SYGVKD. The DNA for the CDR3 is TGTGCCACGAGTCCCGACAGAGATTCCACAAATACGCAGTATTTT. The encoded protein is CATSPDRDSTNTQYF.

The chain is built from TRBV7-8 and TRBJ2-1; TRBD2 agrees at 9 bases. V shed 0 bases and J 0 bases; nucleotides not matched to a gene: 12. Germline-derived CDR1 and CDR2 are SGHVS and FQNEAQ. CDR3 length: 20 residues. The CDR3 DNA follows: TGTGCCAGCAGCTTAGCGATAGCGGGAGAACTTACGAACTCCTACAATGAGCAGTTCTTC. Translated: CASSLAIAGELTNSYNEQFF. The variable domain in full, completed from reference TRBV7-8 and TRBJ2-1, reads GAGVSQSPRYKVAKRGQDVALRCDPISGHVSLFWYQQALGQGPEFLTYFQNEAQLDKSGLPSDRFFAERPEGSVSTLKIQRTQQEDSAVYLCASSLAIAGELTNSYNEQFFGPGTRLTVL.

This chain uses TRBV19 with TRBJ1-2, with a weak D call TRBD1 (5 bases). Germline V gene lookup returns CDR1 LNHDA and CDR2 SQIVND (reference sequence). This CDR3 region has 12 residues. The V gene lost 5 bases and the J gene lost 8 bases, with 12 bases spanning the gap. In DNA, the CDR3 is TGTGCCAGTAGTCTTAACGGGGACGGCTACACCTTC. The encoded protein is CASSLNGDGYTF.

The chain is built from TRBV27 and TRBJ2-7; the D gene is possibly TRBD2 (6 bases). The CDR3 length is 15 residues. Germline CDR1 reads MNHEY; CDR2 reads SMNVEV (reference sequence). Deletions cut 0 bases from V and 3 bases from J, with 12 bases between. Here the CDR3 reads CASSLSWDFSYEQYF. As DNA, the CDR3 is TGTGCCAGCAGTTTATCTTGGGACTTTAGCTACGAGCAGTACTTC.

The chain uses TRBV11-2 and TRBJ2-7, with TRBD2 as a possible D gene (6 bases). This CDR3 comprises 15 residues. The V and J ends lost 1 base and 2 bases respectively, with 12 bases between them. CDR1 is SGHAT, CDR2 FQNNGV, per germline. CDR3 nucleotides: TGTGCCAGCAGCTTAGCTCTAGCGACTGCCTACGAGCAGTACTTC. Its translation is CASSLALATAYEQYF.

The chain links TRBV10-1 to TRBJ2-7; 9 bases agree with TRBD1. J lost 3 bases, V lost 6 bases, and 3 bases had no gene match. The germline gives CDR1 WNHNN, CDR2 SYGVQD (reference sequence). The CDR3 has 13 residues. For the CDR3, the DNA is TGCGCCAGCAGCGGGACAGGGAGCTACGAGCAGTACTTC. Translation gives CASSGTGSYEQYF.

The chain uses TRBV29-1 and TRBJ2-2, with 10 bases matching TRBD2. Germline-derived CDR1 and CDR2 are SQVTM and ANQGSEA. The CDR3 runs 16 residues. With V trimmed by 4 bases and J by 5 bases, 10 bases remained unmatched. The CDR3 loop reads CSVAGLAGAATGELFF. DNA of the CDR3: TGCAGCGTTGCCGGGCTAGCGGGAGCGGCGACCGGGGAGCTGTTTTTT.

This rearrangement joins TRBV15 to TRBJ2-1, with TRBD2 matching over 7 bases. The CDR3 length is 17 residues. Losses at the gene ends were 3 bases for V and 0 bases for J; bases not matched to a gene: 8. Germline-derived CDR1 and CDR2 are LNHNV and YYDKDF (reference sequence). The CDR3, as DNA: TGTGCCACCAGCAGCCCACTAGCGACCTCCTCCTACAATGAGCAGTTCTTC. Amino acids: CATSSPLATSSYNEQFF. Filled out from reference TRBV15 and TRBJ2-1, the complete variable domain reads DAMVIQNPRYQVTQFGKPVTLSCSQTLNHNVMYWYQQKSSQAPKLLFHYYDKDFNNEADTPDNFQSRRPNTSFCFLDIRSPGLGDTAMYLCATSSPLATSSYNEQFFGPGTRLTVL.

CDR3 in amino acids: CASSHWTASTDTQYF. Here the CDR3 DNA reads TGTGCCAGCAGCCACTGGACAGCTAGCACAGATACGCAGTATTTT. V usage is TRBV5-4 and J usage is TRBJ2-3; TRBD1 is a possible D gene (6 bases). The ends were cut back, 4 bases at V and 0 bases at J, with 12 bases in the middle. From germline, CDR1 is SGHNT and CDR2 YYREEE (reference sequence). The CDR3 extends over 15 amino acids.

As for this clone: The sample contains more than one DNA sequence encoding this CDR3. The chain employs TRBV5-4 and TRBJ2-7; D uncertain. Trimming stripped 2 bases from V and 3 bases from J, with 3 bases between. Germline V gene sequence: CDR1 SGHNT, CDR2 YYREEE (reference sequence). The CDR3 is 11 residues long. As DNA, the CDR3 is TGTGCCAGCAGCTTAGGCTACGAGCAGTACTTC. Residues: CASSLGYEQYF. Full variable domain (remainder filled in from reference TRBV5-4 and TRBJ2-7): ETGVTQSPTHLIKTRGQQVTLRCSSQSGHNTVSWYQQALGQGPQFIFQYYREEENGRGNFPPRFSGLQFPNYSSELNVNALELDDSALYLCASSLGYEQYFGPGTRLTVT.